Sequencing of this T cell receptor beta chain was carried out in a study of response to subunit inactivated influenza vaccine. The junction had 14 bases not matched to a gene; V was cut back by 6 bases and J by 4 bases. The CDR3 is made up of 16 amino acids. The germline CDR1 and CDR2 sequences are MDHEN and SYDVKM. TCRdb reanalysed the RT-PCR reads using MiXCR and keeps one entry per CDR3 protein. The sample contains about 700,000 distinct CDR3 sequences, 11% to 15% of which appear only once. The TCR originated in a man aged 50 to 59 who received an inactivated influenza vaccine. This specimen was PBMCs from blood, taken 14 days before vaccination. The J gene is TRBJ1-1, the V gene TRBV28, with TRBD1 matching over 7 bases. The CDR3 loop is CASRPPAGGPLTEAFF. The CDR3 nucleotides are TGTGCCAGCAGACCCCCCGCAGGGGGTCCCCTCACTGAAGCTTTCTTT.